This T cell receptor (beta chain) comes out of a study of Graves' ophthalmopathy and Graves' hyperthyroidism. At the level of the study: Stable hyperthyroid donors showed no ophthalmopathy during 18 months follow-up. Broader study findings: Most thyroid clonotypes with frequency above 0.001 were detected in blood too.

In the case of this clonotype: The antigen is unknown. Its ends do not fully match the called genes, so a read error is possible.

The authors amplified TCR beta CDR3 regions, and they did so from RNA transcripts for repertoire sequencing. Investigators did first-round RT-PCR with HTBI primers, then second-round multiplex PCR. One entry per CDR3 protein results from TCRdb running MiXCR on the multiplex PCR reads. The table lists about 500,000 distinct CDR3 sequences, 35% to 45% of them singletons. Exclusion criteria comprised other autoimmune diseases, uncontrolled infections, pregnancy or lactation in patients. Patients were diagnosed from clinical symptoms, serum thyroxine, TRAb, thyroid ultrasound and orbital computed tomography. The CDR3 consists of 15 residues. Germline-derived CDR1 and CDR2 are SNHLY and FYNNEI.

The source material was peripheral blood or thyroid tissue (not recorded which). The clonotype comes from an adult man with Graves' hyperthyroidism. This sequence joins TRBV2 and TRBJ2-7; perhaps TRBD2 as D (6 bases). The tail of the sequence fits TRBJ2-1 better, so the J call may be wrong. The CDR3 protein is CASSRERGPEDEQFF. As DNA, the CDR3 is TGCGCCAGCAGCCGGGAGAGGGGACCGGAGGATGAGCAGTTCTTC.